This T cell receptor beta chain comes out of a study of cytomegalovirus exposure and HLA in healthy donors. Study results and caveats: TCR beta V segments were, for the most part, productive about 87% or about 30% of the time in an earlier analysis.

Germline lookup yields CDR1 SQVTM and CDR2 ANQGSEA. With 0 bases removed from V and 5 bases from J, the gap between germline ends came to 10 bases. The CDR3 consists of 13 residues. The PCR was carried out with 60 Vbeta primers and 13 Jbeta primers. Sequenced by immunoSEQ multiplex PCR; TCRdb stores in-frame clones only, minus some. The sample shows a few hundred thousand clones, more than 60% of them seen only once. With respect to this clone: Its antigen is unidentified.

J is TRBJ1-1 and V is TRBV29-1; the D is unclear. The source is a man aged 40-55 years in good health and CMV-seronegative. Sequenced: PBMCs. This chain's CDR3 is CSVEEQRGTEAFF. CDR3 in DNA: TGCAGCGTTGAAGAGCAAAGAGGGACTGAAGCTTTCTTT.